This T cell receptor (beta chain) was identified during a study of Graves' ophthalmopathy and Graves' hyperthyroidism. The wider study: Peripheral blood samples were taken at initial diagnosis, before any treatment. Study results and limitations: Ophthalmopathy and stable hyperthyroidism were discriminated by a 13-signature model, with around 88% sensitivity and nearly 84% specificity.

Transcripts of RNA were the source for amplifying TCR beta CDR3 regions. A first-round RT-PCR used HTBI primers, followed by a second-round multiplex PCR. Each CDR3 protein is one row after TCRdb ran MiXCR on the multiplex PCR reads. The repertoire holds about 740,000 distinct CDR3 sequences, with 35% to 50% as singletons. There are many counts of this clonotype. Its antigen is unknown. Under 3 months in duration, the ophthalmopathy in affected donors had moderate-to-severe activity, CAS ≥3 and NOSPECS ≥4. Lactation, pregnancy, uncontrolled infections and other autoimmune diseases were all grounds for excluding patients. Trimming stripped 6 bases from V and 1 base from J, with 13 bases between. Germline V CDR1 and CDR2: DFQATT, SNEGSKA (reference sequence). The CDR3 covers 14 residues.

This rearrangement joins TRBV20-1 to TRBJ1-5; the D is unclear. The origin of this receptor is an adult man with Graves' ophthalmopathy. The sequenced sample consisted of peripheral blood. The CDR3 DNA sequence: TGCAGTGCCGGCACGTTGGGGAGCAATCAGCCCCAGCATTTT. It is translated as CSAGTLGSNQPQHF.